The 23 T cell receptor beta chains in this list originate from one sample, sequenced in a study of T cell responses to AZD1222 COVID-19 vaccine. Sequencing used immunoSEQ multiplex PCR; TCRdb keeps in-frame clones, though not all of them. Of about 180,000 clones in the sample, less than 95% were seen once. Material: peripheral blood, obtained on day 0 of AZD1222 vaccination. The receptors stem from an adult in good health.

CDR3 region: CASSLRLGSYEQYF. CDR3 bases: TGTGCCAGCAGTTTACGGCTAGGTAGCTACGAGCAGTACTTC. The chain employs TRBV28 and TRBJ2-7; the D is unclear. The ends were cut back, 2 bases at V and 3 bases at J, with 11 bases in the middle. The CDR3 sequence is 14 residues long. CDR1 and CDR2 (germline): MDHEN, SYDVKM.

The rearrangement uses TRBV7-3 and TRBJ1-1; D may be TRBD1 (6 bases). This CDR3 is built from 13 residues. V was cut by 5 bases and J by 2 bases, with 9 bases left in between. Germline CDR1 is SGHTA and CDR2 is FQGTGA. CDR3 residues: CASSVQGNTEAFF. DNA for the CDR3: TGTGCCAGCAGCGTACAGGGCAACACTGAAGCTTTCTTT.

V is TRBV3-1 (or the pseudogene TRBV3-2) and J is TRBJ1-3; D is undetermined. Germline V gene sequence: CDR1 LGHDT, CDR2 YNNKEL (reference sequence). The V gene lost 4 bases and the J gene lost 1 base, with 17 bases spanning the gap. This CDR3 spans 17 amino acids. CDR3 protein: CASSPTHRTSSGNTIYF. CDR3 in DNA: TGTGCCAGCAGCCCTACTCACCGAACTTCATCTGGAAACACCATATATTTT.

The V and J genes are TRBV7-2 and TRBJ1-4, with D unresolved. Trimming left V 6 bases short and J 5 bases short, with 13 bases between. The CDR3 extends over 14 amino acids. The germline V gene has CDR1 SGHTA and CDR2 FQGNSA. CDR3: CASRSQGQNEKLFF. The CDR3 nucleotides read TGTGCCAGCAGGAGCCAAGGGCAGAATGAAAAACTGTTTTTT.

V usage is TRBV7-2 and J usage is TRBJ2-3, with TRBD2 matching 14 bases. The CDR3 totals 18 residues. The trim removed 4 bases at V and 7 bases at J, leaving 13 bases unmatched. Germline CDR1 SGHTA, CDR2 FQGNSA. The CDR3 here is CASSSGTSGGLGGYTQYF. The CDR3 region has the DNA TGTGCCAGCAGCTCCGGGACTAGCGGGGGCCTCGGGGGATATACGCAGTATTTT.

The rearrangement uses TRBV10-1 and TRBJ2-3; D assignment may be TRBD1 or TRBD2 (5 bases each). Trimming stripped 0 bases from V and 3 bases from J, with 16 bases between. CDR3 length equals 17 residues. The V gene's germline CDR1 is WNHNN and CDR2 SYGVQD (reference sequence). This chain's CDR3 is CASSESSGIGGTDTQYF. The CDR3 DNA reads TGCGCCAGCAGTGAGTCCTCAGGGATTGGGGGAACAGATACGCAGTATTTT.

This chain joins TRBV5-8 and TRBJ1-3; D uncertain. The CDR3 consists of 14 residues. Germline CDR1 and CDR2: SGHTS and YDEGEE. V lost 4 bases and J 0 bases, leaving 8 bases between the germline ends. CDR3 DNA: TGTGCCAGCAGCCTACTGAACTCTGGAAACACCATATATTTT. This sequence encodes CASSLLNSGNTIYF.

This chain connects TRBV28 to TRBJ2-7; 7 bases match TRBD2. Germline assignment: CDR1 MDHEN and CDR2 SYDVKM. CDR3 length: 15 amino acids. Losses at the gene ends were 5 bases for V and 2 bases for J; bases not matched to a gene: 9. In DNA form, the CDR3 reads TGTGCCAGCAGTCCAGCGGGACTGAAGACCTACGAGCAGTACTTC. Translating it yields CASSPAGLKTYEQYF.

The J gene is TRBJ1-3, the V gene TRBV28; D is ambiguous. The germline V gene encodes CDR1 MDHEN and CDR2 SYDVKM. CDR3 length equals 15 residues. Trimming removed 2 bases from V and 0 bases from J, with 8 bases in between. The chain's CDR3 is CASSLAVSSGNTIYF. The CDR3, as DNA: TGTGCCAGCAGTTTAGCGGTCTCCTCTGGAAACACCATATATTTT.

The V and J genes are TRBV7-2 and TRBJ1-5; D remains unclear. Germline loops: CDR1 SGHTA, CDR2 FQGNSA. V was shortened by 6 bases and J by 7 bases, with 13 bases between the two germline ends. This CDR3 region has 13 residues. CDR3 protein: CASRGGIGQPQHF. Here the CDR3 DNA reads TGTGCCAGCAGAGGAGGGATTGGGCAGCCCCAGCATTTT.

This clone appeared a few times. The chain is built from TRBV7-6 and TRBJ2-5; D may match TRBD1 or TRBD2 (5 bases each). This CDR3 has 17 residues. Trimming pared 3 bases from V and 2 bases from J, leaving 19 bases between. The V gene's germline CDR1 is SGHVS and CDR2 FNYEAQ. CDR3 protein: CASSFLGAEQLQETQYF. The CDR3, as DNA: TGTGCCAGCAGCTTCCTCGGGGCAGAACAATTACAAGAGACCCAGTACTTC.

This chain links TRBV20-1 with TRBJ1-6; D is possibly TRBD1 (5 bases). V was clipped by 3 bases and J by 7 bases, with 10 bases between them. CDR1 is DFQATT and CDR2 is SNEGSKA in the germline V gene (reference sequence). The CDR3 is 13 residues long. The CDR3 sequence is CSASQRGNSPLHF. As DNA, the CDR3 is TGCAGTGCTAGTCAACGGGGGAATTCACCCCTCCACTTT.

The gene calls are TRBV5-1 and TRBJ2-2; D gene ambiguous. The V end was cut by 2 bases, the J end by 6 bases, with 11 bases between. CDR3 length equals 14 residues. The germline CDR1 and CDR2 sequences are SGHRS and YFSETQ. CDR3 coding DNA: TGCGCCAGCAGCTTCGGAGATGGAGCCGGGGAGCTGTTTTTT. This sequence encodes CASSFGDGAGELFF.

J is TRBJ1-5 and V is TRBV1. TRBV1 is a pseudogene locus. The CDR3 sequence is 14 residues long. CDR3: CTSSPEPHNQPQHF. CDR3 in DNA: TGCACCAGCAGCCCTGAACCCCACAATCAGCCCCAGCATTTT.

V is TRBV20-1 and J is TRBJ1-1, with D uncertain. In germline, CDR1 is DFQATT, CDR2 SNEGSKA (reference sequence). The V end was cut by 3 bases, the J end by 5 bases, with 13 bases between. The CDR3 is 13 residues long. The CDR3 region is CSASSPLRTEAFF. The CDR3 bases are TGCAGTGCTAGTTCGCCTCTTAGGACTGAAGCTTTCTTT.

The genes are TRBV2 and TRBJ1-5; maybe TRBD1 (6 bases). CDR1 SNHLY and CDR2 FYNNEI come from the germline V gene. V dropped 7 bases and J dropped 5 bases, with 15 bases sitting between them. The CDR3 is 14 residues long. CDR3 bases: TGTGCCAGCAAAGGGGGGGGTCTGGATCAGCCCCAGCATTTT. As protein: CASKGGGLDQPQHF.

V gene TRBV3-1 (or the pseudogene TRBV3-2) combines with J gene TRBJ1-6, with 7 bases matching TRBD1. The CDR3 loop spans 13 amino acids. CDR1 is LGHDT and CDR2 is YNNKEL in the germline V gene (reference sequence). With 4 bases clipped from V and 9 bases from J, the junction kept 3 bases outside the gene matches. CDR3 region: CASSRTGVSPLHF. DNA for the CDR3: TGTGCCAGCAGCCGAACAGGGGTTTCACCCCTCCACTTT.

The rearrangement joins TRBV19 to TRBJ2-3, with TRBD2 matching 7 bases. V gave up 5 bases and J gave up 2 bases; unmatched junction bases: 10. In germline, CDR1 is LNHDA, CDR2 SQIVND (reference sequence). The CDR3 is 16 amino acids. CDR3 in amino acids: CASSPLGGGTTDTQYF. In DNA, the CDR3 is TGTGCCAGTAGTCCCTTGGGGGGGGGTACCACAGATACGCAGTATTTT.

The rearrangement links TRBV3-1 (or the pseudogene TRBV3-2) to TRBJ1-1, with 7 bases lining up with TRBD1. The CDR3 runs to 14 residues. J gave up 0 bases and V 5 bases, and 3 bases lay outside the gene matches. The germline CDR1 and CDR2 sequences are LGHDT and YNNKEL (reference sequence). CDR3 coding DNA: TGTGCCAGCAGCTACAGGGGCATGAACACTGAAGCTTTCTTT. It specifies CASSYRGMNTEAFF.

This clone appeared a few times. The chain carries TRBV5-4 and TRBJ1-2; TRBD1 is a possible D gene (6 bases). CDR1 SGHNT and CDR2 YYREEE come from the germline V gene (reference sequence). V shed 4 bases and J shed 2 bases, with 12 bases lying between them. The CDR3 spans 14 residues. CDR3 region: CASSPPGANYGYTF. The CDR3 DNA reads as TGTGCCAGCAGCCCCCCGGGGGCGAACTATGGCTACACCTTC.

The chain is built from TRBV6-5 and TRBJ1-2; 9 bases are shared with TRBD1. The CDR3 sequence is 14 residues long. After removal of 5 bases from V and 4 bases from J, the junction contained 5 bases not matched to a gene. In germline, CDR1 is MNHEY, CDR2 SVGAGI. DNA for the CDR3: TGTGCCAGCAGTAACAGGGGGCGAGGCTATGGCTACACCTTC. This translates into CASSNRGRGYGYTF.

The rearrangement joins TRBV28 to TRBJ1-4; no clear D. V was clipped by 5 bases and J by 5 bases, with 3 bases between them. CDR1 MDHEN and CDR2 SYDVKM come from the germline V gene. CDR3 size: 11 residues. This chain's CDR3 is CASSVNEKLFF. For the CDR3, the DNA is TGTGCCAGCAGTGTAAATGAAAAACTGTTTTTT.

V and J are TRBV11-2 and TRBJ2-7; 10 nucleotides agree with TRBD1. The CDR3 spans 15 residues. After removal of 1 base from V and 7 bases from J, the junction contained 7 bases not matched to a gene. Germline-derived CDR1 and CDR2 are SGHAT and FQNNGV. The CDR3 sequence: CASSLGGGTGEEQYF. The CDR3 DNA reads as TGTGCCAGCAGCTTAGGTGGTGGGACAGGGGAAGAGCAGTACTTC. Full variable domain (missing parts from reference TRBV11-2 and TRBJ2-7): EAGVAQSPRYKIIEKRQSVAFWCNPISGHATLYWYQQILGQGPKLLIQFQNNGVVDDSQLPKDRFSAERLKGVDSTLKIQPAKLEDSAVYLCASSLGGGTGEEQYFGPGTRLTVT.